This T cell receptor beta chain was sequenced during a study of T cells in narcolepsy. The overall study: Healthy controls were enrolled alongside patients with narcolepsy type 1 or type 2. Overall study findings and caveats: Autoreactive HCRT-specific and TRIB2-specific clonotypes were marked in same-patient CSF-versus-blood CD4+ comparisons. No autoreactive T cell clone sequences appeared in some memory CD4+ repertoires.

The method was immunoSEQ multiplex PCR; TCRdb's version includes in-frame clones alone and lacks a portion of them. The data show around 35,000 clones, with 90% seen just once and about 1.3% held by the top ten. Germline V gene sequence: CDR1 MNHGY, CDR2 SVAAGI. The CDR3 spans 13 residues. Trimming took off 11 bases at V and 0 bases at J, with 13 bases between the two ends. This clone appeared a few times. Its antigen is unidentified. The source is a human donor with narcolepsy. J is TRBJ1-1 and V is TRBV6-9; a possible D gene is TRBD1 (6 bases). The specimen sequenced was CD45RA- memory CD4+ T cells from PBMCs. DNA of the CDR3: TGTGCCGGCAAACAGGGTTTGAACACTGAAGCTTTCTTT. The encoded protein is CAGKQGLNTEAFF.